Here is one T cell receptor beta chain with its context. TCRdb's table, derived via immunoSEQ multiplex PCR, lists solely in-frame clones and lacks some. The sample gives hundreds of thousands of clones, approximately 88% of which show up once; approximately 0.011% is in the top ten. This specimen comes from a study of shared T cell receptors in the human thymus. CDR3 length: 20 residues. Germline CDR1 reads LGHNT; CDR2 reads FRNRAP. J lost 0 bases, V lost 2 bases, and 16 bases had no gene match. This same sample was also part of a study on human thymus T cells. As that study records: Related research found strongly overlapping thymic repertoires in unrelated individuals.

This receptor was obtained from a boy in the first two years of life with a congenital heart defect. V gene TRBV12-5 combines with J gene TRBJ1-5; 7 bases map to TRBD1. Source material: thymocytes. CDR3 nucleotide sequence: TGTGCTAGTGGTTTGTCCTCCGGGACAGAGGCCTTGTATAGCAATCAGCCCCAGCATTTT. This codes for CASGLSSGTEALYSNQPQHF.